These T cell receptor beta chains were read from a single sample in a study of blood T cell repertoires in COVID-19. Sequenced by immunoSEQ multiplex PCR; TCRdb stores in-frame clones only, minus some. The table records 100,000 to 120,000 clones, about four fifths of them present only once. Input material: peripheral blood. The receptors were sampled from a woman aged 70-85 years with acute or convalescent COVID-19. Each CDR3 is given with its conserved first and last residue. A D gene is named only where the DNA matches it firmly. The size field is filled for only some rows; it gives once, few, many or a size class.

CDR3aa: CASRGGTSYSNQPQHF
CDR3nt: TGTGCCAGCAGGGGGGGGACATCCTATAGCAATCAGCCCCAGCATTTT
abundance: .
d_gene: .
j_gene: TRBJ1-5
v_gene: TRBV28

CDR3aa: CASSPDRRQPQHF
CDR3nt: TGTGCCAGCAGCCCCGACAGGAGACAGCCCCAGCATTTT
abundance: .
d_gene: .
j_gene: TRBJ1-5
v_gene: TRBV11-2

CDR3aa: CASSSGTGGYQFF
CDR3nt: TGTGCCAGCAGCTCAGGGACAGGGGGCTATCAGTTCTTC
abundance: .
d_gene: TRBD1
j_gene: TRBJ2-1
v_gene: TRBV7-3

CDR3aa: CASRPLGQGADEQFF
CDR3nt: TGTGCCAGCCGTCCCCTAGGGCAGGGGGCGGATGAGCAGTTCTTC
abundance: .
d_gene: TRBD1
j_gene: TRBJ2-1
v_gene: TRBV27

CDR3aa: CASSLDPGTSGSPRGAEQYF
CDR3nt: TGTGCCAGCAGCTTGGACCCCGGGACTAGCGGGAGCCCGCGGGGGGCCGAGCAGTACTTC
abundance: .
d_gene: TRBD2
j_gene: TRBJ2-7
v_gene: TRBV7-8

CDR3aa: CAISRDRENTEAFF
CDR3nt: TGTGCCATCAGCAGGGACAGGGAGAACACTGAAGCTTTCTTT
abundance: .
d_gene: TRBD1
j_gene: TRBJ1-1
v_gene: TRBV10-3

CDR3aa: CASSPGGTGTGNTIYF
CDR3nt: TGCGCCAGCAGCCCGGGTGGGACAGGGACTGGAAACACCATATATTTT
abundance: .
d_gene: TRBD1
j_gene: TRBJ1-3
v_gene: TRBV5-1

CDR3aa: CASSQGGREKLFF
CDR3nt: TGTGCCAGCAGTCAAGGAGGGCGGGAAAAACTGTTTTTT
abundance: .
d_gene: .
j_gene: TRBJ1-4
v_gene: TRBV28

CDR3aa: CASSTPGTATNSPLHF
CDR3nt: TGTGCCAGCAGCACCCCCGGGACAGCCACTAATTCACCCCTCCACTTT
abundance: .
d_gene: TRBD1
j_gene: TRBJ1-6
v_gene: TRBV5-6

CDR3aa: CASSPGRDTEAFF
CDR3nt: TGTGCCAGCAGCCCTGGGAGGGACACTGAAGCTTTCTTT
abundance: .
d_gene: .
j_gene: TRBJ1-1
v_gene: TRBV7-9

CDR3aa: CASSMGFGAGNTIYF
CDR3nt: TGTGCCAGTAGTATGGGCTTCGGGGCTGGAAACACCATATATTTT
abundance: once
d_gene: .
j_gene: TRBJ1-3
v_gene: TRBV19

CDR3aa: CASSPDTGGGEQFF
CDR3nt: TGTGCCAGCAGCCCGGACACGGGAGGGGGTGAGCAGTTCTTC
abundance: .
d_gene: TRBD2
j_gene: TRBJ2-1
v_gene: TRBV7-9

CDR3aa: CASSLVAGSNQPQHF
CDR3nt: TGTGCCAGCAGCTTAGTAGCCGGGTCAAATCAGCCCCAGCATTTT
abundance: .
d_gene: .
j_gene: TRBJ1-5
v_gene: TRBV7-2

CDR3aa: CASSFILGHIEAFF
CDR3nt: TGTGCCAGCAGCTTTATTCTAGGACACATTGAAGCTTTCTTT
abundance: .
d_gene: .
j_gene: TRBJ1-1
v_gene: TRBV7-9

CDR3aa: CAIRDRVVGTEAFF
CDR3nt: TGTGCCATCAGGGACAGGGTTGTAGGCACTGAAGCTTTCTTT
abundance: few
d_gene: TRBD1
j_gene: TRBJ1-1
v_gene: TRBV10-3

CDR3aa: CASIPVPSGANVLTF
CDR3nt: TGTGCCAGTATACCAGTTCCATCTGGGGCCAACGTCCTGACTTTC
abundance: .
d_gene: .
j_gene: TRBJ2-6
v_gene: TRBV19

CDR3aa: CASSGESYQPQHF
CDR3nt: TGTGCCAGCAGCGGGGAGTCCTATCAGCCCCAGCATTTT
abundance: few
d_gene: .
j_gene: TRBJ1-5
v_gene: TRBV7-2

CDR3aa: CASRLVSGQQETQYF
CDR3nt: TGTGCAAGTCGCTTAGTCAGTGGACAGCAAGAGACCCAGTACTTC
abundance: .
d_gene: .
j_gene: TRBJ2-5
v_gene: TRBV12-2

CDR3aa: CAWRINTGANTEAFF
CDR3nt: TGTGCCTGGAGGATCAACACAGGGGCGAACACTGAAGCTTTCTTT
abundance: .
d_gene: TRBD1
j_gene: TRBJ1-1
v_gene: TRBV30

CDR3aa: CASSKQDGFTDTQYF
CDR3nt: TGTGCCAGCAGCAAACAGGACGGTTTCACAGATACGCAGTATTTT
abundance: .
d_gene: .
j_gene: TRBJ2-3
v_gene: TRBV7-2

CDR3aa: CAISEGAANEKLFF
CDR3nt: TGTGCCATCAGTGAGGGGGCCGCTAATGAAAAACTGTTTTTT
abundance: .
d_gene: .
j_gene: TRBJ1-4
v_gene: TRBV10-3

CDR3aa: CASSSPSTGGVRAFF
CDR3nt: TGTGCCAGCAGTTCCCCCTCGACAGGGGGCGTAAGAGCTTTCTTT
abundance: .
d_gene: TRBD1
j_gene: TRBJ1-1
v_gene: TRBV6-2/TRBV6-3